This paragraph reports one TCR beta chain. V dropped 5 bases and J dropped 3; count of bases not matched to a gene: 7. CDR3 length: 15 amino acids. This record comes from a study of early T cells in non-severe SARS-CoV-2 infection. Study-wide background: Sequencing was performed on bulk RNA from unsorted whole blood, leaving chains unpaired.

Unique molecular identifiers (one per individual cDNA molecule) were attached. TCRdb itself ran the 5' RACE reads through MiXCR, one entry per CDR3 protein. The repertoire has fewer than 55,000 distinct CDR3 sequences, about 6% of them found once; the top ten carry about 20%. The chain uses TRBV12-3 or TRBV12-4 and TRBJ2-1; 7 nucleotides match TRBD2. The TCR comes from an adult who was a healthcare worker with PCR-confirmed SARS-CoV-2 infection or an uninfected control (not recorded which). Material: whole blood, obtained at baseline. The CDR3 sequence: CASSKTGGIYNEQFF. The CDR3 DNA reads as TGTGCCAGCAGTAAAACGGGGGGTATCTACAATGAGCAGTTCTTC.